Shown below are 30 T cell receptor beta chains from a single sample sequenced in a study of cytomegalovirus exposure and HLA in healthy donors. PCR employed 60 Vbeta and 13 Jbeta primers. Data came from immunoSEQ multiplex PCR; TCRdb stores just in-frame clones and leaves some out. Seen here are some 120,000 clones, around 72% observed once, and the top ten hold under 9.5%. What was sequenced was PBMCs. The receptors shown here come from a woman in her 50s in good health and CMV-seropositive.

This clone has just a few counts. The J gene is TRBJ1-4, the V gene TRBV6-1, with D hard to call. V was pared by 3 bases and J by 8 bases, with 19 bases between. The CDR3 spans 16 residues. The V gene's germline CDR1 is MNHNS and CDR2 SASEGT. DNA of the CDR3: TGTGCCAGCAGTGATCAGGAGGTCTTACCCGGGGAAAAACTGTTTTTT. The encoded protein is CASSDQEVLPGEKLFF.

The V and J genes are TRBV7-3 and TRBJ2-2, with a tentative D call TRBD1 (7 bases). Per the germline V gene, CDR1 is SGHTA and CDR2 is FQGTGA. CDR3 length: 14 amino acids. V was shortened by 8 bases and J by 6 bases, with 16 bases between the two germline ends. CDR3 residues: CASSRGTAPGELFF. For the CDR3, the DNA is TGTGCCAGCTCTCGCGGGACAGCGCCCGGGGAGCTGTTTTTT.

This chain connects TRBV5-8 to TRBJ2-1; D gene unclear. CDR1 SGHTS and CDR2 YDEGEE come from the germline V gene. Trimming stripped 1 base from V and 8 bases from J, with 16 bases between. The CDR3 covers 15 residues. The CDR3 is CASSLLAAFMDEQFF. CDR3 DNA: TGTGCCAGCAGCTTGCTGGCGGCCTTTATGGATGAGCAGTTCTTC.

The J gene is TRBJ1-5, the V gene TRBV18, with D unclear. Per the germline V gene, CDR1 is KGHSH and CDR2 is LQKENI. V lost 4 bases and J lost 0, with 4 bases in between. The CDR3 loop spans 13 amino acids. The DNA for the CDR3 is TGTGCCAGCTCACACTCTAGCAATCAGCCCCAGCATTTT. Translating it yields CASSHSSNQPQHF.

J is TRBJ1-1 and V is TRBV7-9, with 9 positions matching TRBD1. Germline assignment: CDR1 SEHNR and CDR2 FQNEAQ (reference sequence). V shed 1 base and J 6 bases; nucleotides not matched to a gene: 6. The CDR3 spans 15 residues. This CDR3 is CASSLVRGQGAEAFF. The CDR3 DNA sequence: TGTGCCAGCAGCTTAGTTCGGGGACAGGGCGCTGAAGCTTTCTTT.

In DNA, the CDR3 is TGTGCCTGGAGTGTACAAGATACGCAGTATTTT. This encodes CAWSVQDTQYF. This chain links TRBV30 with TRBJ2-3; D not certain. The CDR3 totals 11 residues. Trimming shortened V by 0 bases and J by 5 bases, and 3 bases separated the two germline ends. Germline CDR1 is GTSNPN and CDR2 is SVGIG (reference sequence).

This clone was recorded once. The chain couples TRBV5-1 to TRBJ2-2, with 9 bases that match TRBD2. This CDR3 spans 15 amino acids. Germline V gives CDR1 SGHRS, CDR2 YFSETQ. J gave up 5 bases and V 5 bases, and 7 bases lay outside the gene matches. The CDR3 region is CASRPALAGTGELFF. As DNA, the CDR3 is TGCGCCAGCAGACCCGCACTAGCGGGTACCGGGGAGCTGTTTTTT.

The chain carries TRBV10-2 and TRBJ2-7, with 8 bases lining up with TRBD1. Germline values: CDR1 WSHSY, CDR2 SAAADI. The trim removed 2 bases at V and 4 bases at J, leaving 4 bases unmatched. The CDR3 is made up of 14 amino acids. CDR3 nucleotides: TGCGCCAGCAGTGAGCAGGGACAGGATTACGAGCAGTACTTC. Its protein product is CASSEQGQDYEQYF.

This chain uses TRBV4-3 with TRBJ1-2; possibly TRBD1 for D (6 bases). Germline CDR1 and CDR2: LGHNA and YSLEER. The CDR3 loop spans 14 amino acids. Trimming took 4 bases from V and 5 from J, leaving 14 bases between them. In DNA form, the CDR3 reads TGCGCCAGCAGCCCAAGGGACCAGGGGTATGGCTACACCTTC. It specifies CASSPRDQGYGYTF.

The chain links TRBV5-1 to TRBJ2-1; 7 nucleotides line up with TRBD2. The germline CDR1 and CDR2 sequences are SGHRS and YFSETQ. J lost 8 bases, V lost 3 bases, and 8 bases had no gene match. The length of the CDR3 is 14 residues. As DNA, the CDR3 is TGCGCCAGCAGCTCTCAGACTAGCTCCCATGAGCAGTTCTTC. Its protein product is CASSSQTSSHEQFF.

The V gene is TRBV29-1, the J gene TRBJ2-1; TRBD2 might be the D (5 bases). CDR1 SQVTM and CDR2 ANQGSEA come from the germline V gene. The CDR3 totals 14 residues. Deletions cut 6 bases from V and 4 bases from J, with 16 bases between. CDR3 in amino acids: CSVRWEMLYNEQFF. The CDR3 DNA is TGCAGCGTCCGTTGGGAGATGTTATACAATGAGCAGTTCTTC.

The chain combines TRBV6-6 with TRBJ2-1; 7 bases are a match to TRBD1. Germline V CDR1 and CDR2: MNHNY, SVGAGI (reference sequence). This CDR3 is built from 15 residues. Unmatched junction bases numbered 3, after V lost 2 bases and J lost 2 bases. CDR3 amino acids: CASSYDRVAYNEQFF. In DNA, the CDR3 is TGTGCCAGCAGTTACGACAGGGTTGCCTACAATGAGCAGTTCTTC.

The chain couples TRBV6-5 to TRBJ2-1, with D possibly TRBD1 on 5 matching bases. Per germline, CDR1 MNHEY and CDR2 SVGAGI. The CDR3 contains 12 residues. The V end was cut by 6 bases, the J end by 4 bases, with 7 bases between. The CDR3 loop reads CASRTAYNEQFF. The DNA for the CDR3 is TGTGCCAGCAGGACAGCTTACAATGAGCAGTTCTTC.

This clone came up a few times. V usage is TRBV7-8 and J usage is TRBJ2-1; 7 positions match TRBD2. The CDR3 contains 15 residues. J gave up 4 bases and V 2 bases, and 5 bases lay outside the gene matches. Germline-derived CDR1 and CDR2 are SGHVS and FQNEAQ. CDR3 residues: CASSLTQRDYNEQFF. In nucleotides, the CDR3 is TGTGCCAGCAGCTTAACTCAGCGGGATTACAATGAGCAGTTCTTC.

V gene TRBV10-3 combines with J gene TRBJ2-7, with 10 nucleotides matching TRBD2. Germline CDR1 is ENHRY and CDR2 is SYGVKD. V trimming: 3 bases; J trimming: 3 bases; junction bases outside the gene matches: 5. This CDR3 contains 15 residues. This chain's CDR3 is CAISDLAGDGYEQYF. For the CDR3, the DNA is TGTGCCATCAGTGATCTAGCGGGAGACGGCTACGAGCAGTACTTC.

V usage is TRBV7-2 and J usage is TRBJ2-7; the match to TRBD1 covers 7 bases. Germline V CDR1 and CDR2: SGHTA, FQGNSA. The V and J ends lost 3 bases and 10 bases, in that order; junction bases with no gene match: 18. This CDR3 has 16 amino acids. The CDR3 DNA sequence: TGTGCCAGCAGCTTTTACCGGGACAGTGAATCGTTGGCACAGTACTTC. Its translation: CASSFYRDSESLAQYF.

A note on this clone: Other DNA sequences of this sample code for an identical CDR3. The chain combines TRBV5-1 with TRBJ2-5, with 11 bases fitting TRBD2. Unmatched junction bases numbered 4, after V lost 4 bases and J lost 5 bases. CDR3 length: 14 amino acids. Germline V CDR1 and CDR2: SGHRS, YFSETQ. The chain's CDR3 is CASSPGLAGETQYF. The CDR3 DNA reads TGCGCCAGCAGCCCAGGACTAGCGGGTGAGACCCAGTACTTC.

The genes are TRBV5-1 and TRBJ1-1; D gene uncertain. This CDR3 spans 13 amino acids. V lost 3 bases and J 0 bases, leaving 6 bases between the germline ends. CDR1 and CDR2 (germline): SGHRS, YFSETQ. The CDR3 nucleotides are TGCGCCAGCAGCTACCGGGTGAACACTGAAGCTTTCTTT. Translation: CASSYRVNTEAFF.

Only one count was recorded for this clone. V is TRBV9 and J is TRBJ2-7, with 7 bases matching TRBD2. The J segment lost 0 bases and the V segment lost 4 bases, leaving 7 bases of the junction unmatched. Germline V gene data show CDR1 as SGDLS and CDR2 as YYNGEE. This CDR3 has 15 amino acids. Here the CDR3 DNA reads TGTGCCAGCAGCCCTCGGGAGGATCGCTCCTACGAGCAGTACTTC. Amino acids: CASSPREDRSYEQYF. Using reference TRBV9 and TRBJ2-7 for the parts outside the CDR3, the full variable domain is DSGVTQTPKHLITATGQRVTLRCSPRSGDLSVYWYQQSLDQGLQFLIQYYNGEERAKGNILERFSAQQFPDLHSELNLSSLELGDSALYFCASSPREDRSYEQYFGPGTRLTVT.

The V and J genes are TRBV5-4 and TRBJ2-7; D may be TRBD1 (6 bases). Germline CDR1 SGHNT, CDR2 YYREEE (reference sequence). The CDR3 sequence is 14 residues long. V was shortened by 5 bases and J by 0 bases, with 12 bases between the two germline ends. CDR3 in amino acids: CASRLDSRSYEQYF. The CDR3, as DNA: TGTGCCAGCAGGCTGGACAGTCGCTCCTACGAGCAGTACTTC.

V usage is TRBV5-1 and J usage is TRBJ1-1; 9 positions agree with TRBD1. With 3 bases clipped from V and 4 bases from J, the junction kept 13 bases outside the gene matches. Germline V lookup: CDR1 SGHRS, CDR2 YFSETQ. The CDR3 loop spans 17 amino acids. The CDR3 DNA is TGCGCCAGCAGCTCCGGTGGACAGGGGCCTCGGGGCACTGAAGCTTTCTTT. This translates into CASSSGGQGPRGTEAFF.

This sequence joins TRBV6-1 and TRBJ1-1; D is undetermined. V was trimmed by 4 bases and J by 0 bases, leaving 9 bases between them. The CDR3 is 14 residues long. Germline CDR1 reads MNHNS; CDR2 reads SASEGT. As DNA, the CDR3 is TGTGCCAGCAGTGCGAGACTGATGAACACTGAAGCTTTCTTT. This codes for CASSARLMNTEAFF.

As to this clone: Other DNA sequences within the sample encode an identical CDR3. The chain has TRBV4-2 and TRBJ1-1; a weak D match, TRBD1 (6 bases). The CDR3 extends over 13 amino acids. V was shortened by 4 bases and J by 3 bases, with 9 bases between the two germline ends. Per germline, CDR1 LGHNA and CDR2 YNFKEQ. The CDR3 reads CASSRAGDTEAFF. For the CDR3, the DNA is TGTGCCAGCAGCCGCGCAGGGGACACTGAAGCTTTCTTT.

The chain is built from TRBV7-2 and TRBJ2-5; 15 nucleotides align to TRBD2. The CDR3 consists of 17 residues. The germline V gene encodes CDR1 SGHTA and CDR2 FQGNSA. Germline trimming cut 6 bases from V and 5 bases from J; bases unmatched to any gene: 10. CDR3 residues: CASSPGLAGGQTETQYF. CDR3 nucleotide sequence: TGTGCCAGCAGTCCGGGACTAGCGGGGGGCCAAACGGAGACCCAGTACTTC.

The chain employs TRBV15 and TRBJ1-1; a weak D match, TRBD1 (5 bases). V was pared by 0 bases and J by 6 bases, with 20 bases between. Germline assignment: CDR1 LNHNV and CDR2 YYDKDF (reference sequence). The CDR3 runs 17 residues. The CDR3 sequence: CATSRDLGGARVSEAFF. The CDR3 DNA sequence: TGTGCCACCAGCAGAGATCTGGGAGGGGCCAGGGTTTCTGAAGCTTTCTTT. Combining the CDR3 with reference TRBV15 and TRBJ1-1 gives the whole variable domain DAMVIQNPRYQVTQFGKPVTLSCSQTLNHNVMYWYQQKSSQAPKLLFHYYDKDFNNEADTPDNFQSRRPNTSFCFLDIRSPGLGDTAMYLCATSRDLGGARVSEAFFGQGTRLTVV.

The chain uses TRBV29-1 and TRBJ1-2; 9 bases match TRBD1. V shed 4 bases, J shed 6 bases, and the junction held 3 bases outside the gene matches. Germline CDR1 reads SQVTM; CDR2 reads ANQGSEA. The CDR3 is 12 residues long. CDR3 residues: CSVGRTGDGYTF. CDR3 bases: TGCAGCGTTGGCCGGACAGGGGATGGCTACACCTTC.

This chain uses TRBV19 with TRBJ2-3; D is possibly TRBD2 (6 bases). Looked up from germline, CDR1 is LNHDA and CDR2 is SQIVND (reference sequence). Trimming left V 9 bases short and J 3 bases short, with 16 bases between. The CDR3 extends over 14 amino acids. CDR3 sequence reads: CASSIAVRTDTQYF. CDR3 DNA: TGTGCCAGCTCAATAGCGGTACGGACAGATACGCAGTATTTT.

The chain carries TRBV7-9 and TRBJ1-3, with D unclear. V gave up 2 bases and J gave up 2 bases, with 16 bases separating them. The germline CDR1 and CDR2 sequences are SEHNR and FQNEAQ (reference sequence). The CDR3 loop spans 17 amino acids. The CDR3 loop reads CASSLSSSQRTGNTIYF. CDR3 nucleotides: TGTGCCAGCAGCTTATCATCTTCACAGCGGACTGGAAACACCATATATTTT.

This clone was seen a single time. The chain combines TRBV11-2 with TRBJ2-1; 9 bases align to TRBD2. Germline V lookup: CDR1 SGHAT, CDR2 FQNNGV. Losses at the gene ends were 0 bases for V and 4 bases for J; bases not matched to a gene: 7. The CDR3 sequence is 17 residues long. The CDR3 reads CASSLDRRLAVYNEQFF. CDR3 in DNA: TGTGCCAGCAGCTTAGATAGGAGACTAGCGGTATACAATGAGCAGTTCTTC.

The chain joins TRBV7-2 to TRBJ2-3, with a possible D match to TRBD2 (5 bases). The germline V gene encodes CDR1 SGHTA and CDR2 FQGNSA. Trimming took 3 bases from V and 0 from J, leaving 10 bases between them. This CDR3 spans 15 amino acids. DNA of the CDR3: TGTGCCAGCAGCTTGGACTGGACTAGCACAGATACGCAGTATTTT. Translation gives CASSLDWTSTDTQYF.